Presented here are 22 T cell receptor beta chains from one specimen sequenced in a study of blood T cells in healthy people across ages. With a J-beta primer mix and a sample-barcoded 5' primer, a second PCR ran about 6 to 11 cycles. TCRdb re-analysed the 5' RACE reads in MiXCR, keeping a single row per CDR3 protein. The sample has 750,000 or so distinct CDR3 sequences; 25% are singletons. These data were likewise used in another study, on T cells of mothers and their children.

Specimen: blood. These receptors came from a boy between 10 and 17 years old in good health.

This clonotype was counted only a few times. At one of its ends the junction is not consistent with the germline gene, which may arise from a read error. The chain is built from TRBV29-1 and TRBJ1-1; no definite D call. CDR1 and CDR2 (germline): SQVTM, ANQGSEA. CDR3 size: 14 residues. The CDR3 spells CSVENAGMNTEAFF. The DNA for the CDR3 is TGCAGCGTTGAAAATGCGGGGATGAACACTGAGGCTTTCTTT.

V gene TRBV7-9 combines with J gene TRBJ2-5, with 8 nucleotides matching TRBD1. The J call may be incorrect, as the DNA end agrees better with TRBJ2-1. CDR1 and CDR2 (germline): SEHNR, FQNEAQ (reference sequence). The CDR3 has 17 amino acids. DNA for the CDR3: TGTGCCAGCAGCTTAATGTACCGCCGGACAGGGTACAATGAGCAGTTCTTC. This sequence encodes CASSLMYRRTGYNEQFF.

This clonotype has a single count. The CDR3 here is CASSFGGYGGEQYV. CDR3 in DNA: TGTGCCAGCAGTTTCGGGGGGTACGGTGGCGAGCAGTACGTC. The rearrangement uses TRBV12-3 or TRBV12-4 and TRBJ2-7; 7 bases fit TRBD2. The CDR3 totals 14 residues. V was clipped by 3 bases and J by 6 bases; unmatched bases: 8.

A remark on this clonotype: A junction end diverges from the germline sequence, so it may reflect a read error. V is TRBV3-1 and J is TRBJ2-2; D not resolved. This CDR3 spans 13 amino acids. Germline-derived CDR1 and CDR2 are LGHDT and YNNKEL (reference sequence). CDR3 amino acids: CASNQLVAGELFF. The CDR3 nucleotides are TGTGCCAGCAACCAACTGGTAGCCGGGGAGCTGTTTTTT. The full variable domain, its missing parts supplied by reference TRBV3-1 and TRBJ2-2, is DTAVSQTPKYLVTQMGNDKSIKCEQNLGHDTMYWYKQDSKKFLKIMFSYNNKELIINETVPNRFSPKSPDKAHLNLHINSLELGDSAVYFCASNQLVAGELFFGEGSRLTVL.

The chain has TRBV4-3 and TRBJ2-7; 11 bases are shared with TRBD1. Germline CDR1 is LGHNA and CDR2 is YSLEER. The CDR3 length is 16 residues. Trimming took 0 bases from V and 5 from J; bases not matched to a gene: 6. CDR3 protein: CASSQDRDRGIHEQYF. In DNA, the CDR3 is TGCGCCAGCAGCCAAGATAGGGACAGGGGGATCCACGAGCAGTACTTC.

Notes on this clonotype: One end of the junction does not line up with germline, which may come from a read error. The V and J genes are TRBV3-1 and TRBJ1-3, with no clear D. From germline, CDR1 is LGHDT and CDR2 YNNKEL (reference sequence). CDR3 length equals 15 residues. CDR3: CASSQDIGPGNTIYF. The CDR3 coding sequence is TGTGCCAGCAGCCAAGATATCGGGCCTGGTAACACCATATATTTT.

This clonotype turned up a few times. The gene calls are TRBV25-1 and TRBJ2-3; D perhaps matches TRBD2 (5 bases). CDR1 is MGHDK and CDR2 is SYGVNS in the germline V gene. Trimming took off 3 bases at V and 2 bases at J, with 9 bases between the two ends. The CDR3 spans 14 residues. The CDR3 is CASSDERYTDTQYF. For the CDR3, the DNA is TGTGCCAGCAGTGATGAGCGGTACACAGATACGCAGTATTTT.

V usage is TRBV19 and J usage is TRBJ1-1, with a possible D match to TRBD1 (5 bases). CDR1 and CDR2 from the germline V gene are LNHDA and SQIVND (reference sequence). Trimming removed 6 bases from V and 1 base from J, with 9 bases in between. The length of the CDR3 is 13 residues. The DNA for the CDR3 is TGTGCCAGTAGGGGGGAGGGGAACACTGAAGCTTTCTTT. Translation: CASRGEGNTEAFF.

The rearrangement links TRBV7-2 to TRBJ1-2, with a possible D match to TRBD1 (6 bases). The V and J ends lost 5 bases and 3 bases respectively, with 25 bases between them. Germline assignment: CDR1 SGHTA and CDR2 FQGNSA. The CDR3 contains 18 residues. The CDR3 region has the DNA TGTGCCAGCAGCCCCAGTGGGGGCAGGGGTACCGGAGACTATGGCTACACCTTC. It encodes CASSPSGGRGTGDYGYTF.

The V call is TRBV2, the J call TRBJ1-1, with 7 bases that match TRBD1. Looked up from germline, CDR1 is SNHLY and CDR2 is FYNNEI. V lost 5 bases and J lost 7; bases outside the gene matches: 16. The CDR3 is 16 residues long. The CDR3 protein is CASSKTGMTGYDEAFF. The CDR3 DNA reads TGTGCCAGCAGTAAGACAGGGATGACGGGGTACGATGAAGCTTTCTTT.

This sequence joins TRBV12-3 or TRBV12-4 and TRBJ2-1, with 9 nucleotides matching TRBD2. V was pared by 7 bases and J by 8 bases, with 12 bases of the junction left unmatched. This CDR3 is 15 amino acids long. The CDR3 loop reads CASTFSGRLLDEQFF. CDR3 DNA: TGTGCCAGCACCTTTAGCGGGAGATTGCTGGATGAGCAGTTCTTC.

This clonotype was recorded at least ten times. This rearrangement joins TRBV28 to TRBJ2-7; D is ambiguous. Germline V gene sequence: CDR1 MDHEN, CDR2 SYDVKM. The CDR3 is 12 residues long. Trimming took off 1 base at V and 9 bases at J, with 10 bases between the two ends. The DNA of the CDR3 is TGTGCCAGCAGTTTATTGAGGAAAGGGCAGTACTTC. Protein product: CASSLLRKGQYF.

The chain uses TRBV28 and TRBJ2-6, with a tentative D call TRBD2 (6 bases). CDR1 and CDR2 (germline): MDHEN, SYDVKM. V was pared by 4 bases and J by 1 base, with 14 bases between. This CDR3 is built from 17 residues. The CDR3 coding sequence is TGTGCCAGCAGTTGGGGGACTTCAGGGTCTGGGGCCAACGTCCTGACTTTC. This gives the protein CASSWGTSGSGANVLTF.

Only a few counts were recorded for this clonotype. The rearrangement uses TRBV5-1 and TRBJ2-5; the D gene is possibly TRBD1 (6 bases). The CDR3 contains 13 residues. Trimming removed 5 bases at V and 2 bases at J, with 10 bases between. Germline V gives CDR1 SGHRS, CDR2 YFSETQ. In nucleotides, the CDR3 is TGCGCCAGCAGGACAGGTATACAAGAGACCCAGTACTTC. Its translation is CASRTGIQETQYF.

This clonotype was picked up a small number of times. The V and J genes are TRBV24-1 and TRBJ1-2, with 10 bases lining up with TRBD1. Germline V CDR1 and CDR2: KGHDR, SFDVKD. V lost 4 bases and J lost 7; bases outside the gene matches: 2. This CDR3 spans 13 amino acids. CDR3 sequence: CATSEDRGFGYTF. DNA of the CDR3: TGTGCCACCAGTGAGGACAGGGGGTTTGGCTACACCTTC.

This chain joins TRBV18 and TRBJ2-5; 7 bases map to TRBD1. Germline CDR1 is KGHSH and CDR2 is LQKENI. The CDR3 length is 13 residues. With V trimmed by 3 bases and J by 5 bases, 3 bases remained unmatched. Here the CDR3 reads CASSPTGIETQYF. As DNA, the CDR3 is TGTGCCAGCTCACCGACAGGGATTGAGACCCAGTACTTC.

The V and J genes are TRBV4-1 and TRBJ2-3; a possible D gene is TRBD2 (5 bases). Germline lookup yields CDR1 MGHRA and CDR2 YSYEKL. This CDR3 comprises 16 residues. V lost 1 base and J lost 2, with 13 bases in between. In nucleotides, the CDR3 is TGCGCCAGCAGCCAAGTTGTGGGAGTTTACACAGATACGCAGTATTTT. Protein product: CASSQVVGVYTDTQYF.

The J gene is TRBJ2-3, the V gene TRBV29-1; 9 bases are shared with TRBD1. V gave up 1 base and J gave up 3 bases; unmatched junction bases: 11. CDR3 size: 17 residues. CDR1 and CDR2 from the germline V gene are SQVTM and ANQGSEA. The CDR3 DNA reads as TGCAGCGTTGAAGGCCCGCGGGACAGGGTAGTGACAGATACGCAGTATTTT. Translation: CSVEGPRDRVVTDTQYF.

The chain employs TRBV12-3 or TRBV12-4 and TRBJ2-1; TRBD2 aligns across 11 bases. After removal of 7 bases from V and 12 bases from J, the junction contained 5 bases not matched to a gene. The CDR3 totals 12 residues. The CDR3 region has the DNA TGTGCCAGCACTAGCGGGGGGTTCGGGCAGTTCTTC. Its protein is CASTSGGFGQFF.

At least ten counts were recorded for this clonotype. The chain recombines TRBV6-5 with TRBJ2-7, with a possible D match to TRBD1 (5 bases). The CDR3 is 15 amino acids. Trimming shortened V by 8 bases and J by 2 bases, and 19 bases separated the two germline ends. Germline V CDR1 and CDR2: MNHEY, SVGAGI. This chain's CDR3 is CASLNRIRAPYEQYF. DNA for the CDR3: TGTGCCAGCCTCAACCGCATCAGGGCCCCCTACGAGCAGTACTTC.

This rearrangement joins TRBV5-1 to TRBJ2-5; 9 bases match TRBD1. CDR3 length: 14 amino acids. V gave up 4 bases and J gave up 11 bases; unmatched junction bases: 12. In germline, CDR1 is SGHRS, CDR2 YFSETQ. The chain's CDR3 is CASSPGTGLREQYF. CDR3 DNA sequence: TGCGCCAGCAGCCCCGGGACAGGGCTTCGAGAGCAGTACTTC. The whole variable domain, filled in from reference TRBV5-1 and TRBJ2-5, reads KAGVTQTPRYLIKTRGQQVTLSCSPISGHRSVSWYQQTPGQGLQFLFEYFSETQRNKGNFPGRFSGRQFSNSRSEMNVSTLELGDSALYLCASSPGTGLREQYFGPGTRLLVL.

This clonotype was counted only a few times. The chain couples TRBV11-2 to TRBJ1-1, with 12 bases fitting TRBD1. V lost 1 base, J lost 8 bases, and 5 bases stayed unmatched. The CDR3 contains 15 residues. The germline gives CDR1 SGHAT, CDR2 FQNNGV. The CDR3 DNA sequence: TGTGCCAGCAGCTTAGGGGGGGGACAGGGGGCGGAAGCTTTCTTT. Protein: CASSLGGGQGAEAFF.